Reported below is one T cell receptor beta chain. Its antigen remains unidentified. This sample stems from a study of T cell repertoires in cytomegalovirus infection. Whole-study context: From public TCR beta signatures came an indication of both CMV infection and matching HLA type. Points from the study as a whole: What dominated the ex vivo response were HLA-C-restricted CMV-specific TCR beta clonotypes. There were carriers of CMV plus the relevant HLA, and cumulative public TCR beta family frequency identified them.

TCRdb reanalysed the reads using MiXCR and keeps one entry per CDR3 protein. Of roughly 720,000 distinct CDR3 sequences in the sample, roughly a third were seen once. The sequencing input was PBMCs. This TCR was recovered from a human donor in good health (CMV status not recorded). Some clones in this sample may be carry-over from other donors' samples.

The CDR3 spells CSASAVVRYEQYF. The CDR3 DNA follows: TGCAGTGCTAGCGCAGTGGTCCGCTACGAGCAGTACTTC. This chain links TRBV20-1 with TRBJ2-7; no definite D call. Trimming left V 3 bases short and J 3 bases short, with 12 bases between. Germline assignment: CDR1 DFQATT and CDR2 SNEGSKA (reference sequence). CDR3 length: 13 residues.